These 11 T cell receptor beta chains were all obtained from the same sample, sequenced in a study of blood T cell dynamics during melanoma immunotherapy. Time point described: pre-treatment baseline. Some clones are missing from TCRdb's copy, which holds only in-frame ones; the method was immunoSEQ multiplex PCR. This table holds around 13,000 clones, around 85% found once. Material: blood, obtained from a patient treated with checkpoint blockade. These receptors all stem from a human donor with melanoma.

This chain uses TRBV5-1 with TRBJ2-2; TRBD1 might be the D (5 bases). V was clipped by 5 bases and J by 4 bases, with 15 bases between them. CDR1 is SGHRS, CDR2 YFSETQ, per germline. This CDR3 comprises 15 residues. CDR3 DNA sequence: TGCGCCAGCAGACCACAGGTGGCCGGCACCGGGGAGCTGTTTTTT. Protein product: CASRPQVAGTGELFF. Using reference TRBV5-1 and TRBJ2-2 for the parts outside the CDR3, the full variable domain is KAGVTQTPRYLIKTRGQQVTLSCSPISGHRSVSWYQQTPGQGLQFLFEYFSETQRNKGNFPGRFSGRQFSNSRSEMNVSTLELGDSALYLCASRPQVAGTGELFFGEGSRLTVL.

The V gene is TRBV19, the J gene TRBJ2-2; D is possibly TRBD2 (6 bases). The V gene's germline CDR1 is LNHDA and CDR2 SQIVND (reference sequence). The CDR3 totals 17 residues. Trimming stripped 3 bases from V and 5 bases from J, with 19 bases between. This chain's CDR3 is CASSIFRRDPSTGELFF. In DNA form, the CDR3 reads TGTGCCAGTAGTATCTTTAGGCGGGACCCGAGTACCGGGGAGCTGTTTTTT.

About this clone itself: The junction and the germline gene differ at one end; a read error may be behind it. This chain links TRBV6-1 with TRBJ2-4; maybe TRBD1 (8 bases). CDR1 MNHNS and CDR2 SASEGT come from the germline V gene. The CDR3 extends over 12 amino acids. The CDR3 loop reads CASRGGSGQGQF. CDR3 nucleotide sequence: TGTGCCAGCAGGGGGGGGAGCGGACAGGGTCAATTC.

The chain links TRBV2 to TRBJ1-1, with 9 bases matching TRBD1. Trimming removed 6 bases from V and 4 bases from J; junction bases left unmatched: 9. The CDR3 sequence is 15 residues long. Germline CDR1 SNHLY, CDR2 FYNNEI. CDR3 sequence reads: CASRGGQGTVTEAFF. CDR3 sequence (DNA): TGTGCCAGCAGGGGGGGACAGGGTACGGTCACTGAAGCTTTCTTT.

This chain uses TRBV19 with TRBJ1-5, with 8 nucleotides matching TRBD1. V lost 4 bases, J lost 4 bases, and 6 bases stayed unmatched. The length of the CDR3 is 15 residues. Germline values: CDR1 LNHDA, CDR2 SQIVND (reference sequence). The CDR3 DNA reads TGTGCCAGTAGTACTGGACAGGGTTCGAATCAGCCCCAGCATTTT. Protein: CASSTGQGSNQPQHF.

The chain combines TRBV19 with TRBJ1-1; D gene uncertain. Per the germline V gene, CDR1 is LNHDA and CDR2 is SQIVND (reference sequence). The CDR3 loop spans 14 amino acids. V lost 7 bases to trimming and J lost 2 bases, with 14 bases between them. CDR3 sequence (DNA): TGTGCCAGTATCGGTTGGGCAGGAAACACTGAAGCTTTCTTT. This encodes CASIGWAGNTEAFF.

The V gene is TRBV6-5, the J gene TRBJ1-2; 7 positions match TRBD1. CDR3 length equals 15 residues. Looked up from germline, CDR1 is MNHEY and CDR2 is SVGAGI. V trimming: 6 bases; J trimming: 2 bases; junction bases outside the gene matches: 9. As DNA, the CDR3 is TGTGCCAGCAGCTCCCCGGGACAGACGAACTATGGCTACACCTTC. Protein: CASSSPGQTNYGYTF.

This chain links TRBV6-1 with TRBJ2-6, with 7 bases fitting TRBD1. In germline, CDR1 is MNHNS, CDR2 SASEGT. Unmatched junction bases numbered 8, after V lost 3 bases and J lost 0 bases. The CDR3 runs to 18 residues. The CDR3 region has the DNA TGTGCCAGCAGTGATATCGACAGGGCGAGCTCTGGGGCCAACGTCCTGACTTTC. As protein: CASSDIDRASSGANVLTF.

This chain joins TRBV7-8 and TRBJ1-4; D remains unclear. Germline loops: CDR1 SGHVS, CDR2 FQNEAQ. V was pared by 8 bases and J by 2 bases, with 12 bases between. CDR3 size: 14 residues. The CDR3 protein is CASSPSRTNEKLFF. CDR3 in DNA: TGTGCCAGCTCCCCGAGCCGGACTAATGAAAAACTGTTTTTT.

V usage is TRBV14 and J usage is TRBJ2-1, with 8 bases lining up with TRBD2. V lost 2 bases to trimming and J lost 8 bases; unmatched junction nucleotides: 17. Looked up from germline, CDR1 is SGHDN and CDR2 is FVKESK. The CDR3 covers 18 residues. The CDR3 sequence: CASSQPRGGRTTTDEQFF. DNA for the CDR3: TGTGCCAGCAGCCAACCCCGGGGCGGGAGGACGACTACGGATGAGCAGTTCTTC. Complete variable domain (other parts from reference TRBV14 and TRBJ2-1): EAGVTQFPSHSVIEKGQTVTLRCDPISGHDNLYWYRRVMGKEIKFLLHFVKESKQDESGMPNNRFLAERTGGTYSTLKVQPAELEDSGVYFCASSQPRGGRTTTDEQFFGPGTRLTVL.

V usage is TRBV15 and J usage is TRBJ1-1, with D perhaps matching TRBD1 (5 bases). Germline CDR1 and CDR2: LNHNV and YYDKDF (reference sequence). CDR3 size: 17 residues. V shed 1 base and J shed 0 bases, with 15 bases lying between them. Written as DNA, the CDR3 is TGTGCCACCAGCAGAGCTCATGGGGCGGGCATGAACACTGAAGCTTTCTTT. This encodes CATSRAHGAGMNTEAFF. The full variable domain, rest sourced from reference TRBV15 and TRBJ1-1, is DAMVIQNPRYQVTQFGKPVTLSCSQTLNHNVMYWYQQKSSQAPKLLFHYYDKDFNNEADTPDNFQSRRPNTSFCFLDIRSPGLGDTAMYLCATSRAHGAGMNTEAFFGQGTRLTVV.